The clone carrying this TCR beta chain came up many times. The V gene's germline CDR1 is MNHEY and CDR2 SVGEGT. V was shortened by 7 bases and J by 5 bases, with 14 bases between the two germline ends. This CDR3 spans 13 amino acids. Noted time point: pre-sensitization, week 0. Treatment indicated: therapeutic diphenylcyclopropenone sensitization with weekly scalp DPC. The sample is drawn from a study of human T cells and chemical hapten exposure. Study-level background: Mainly, slight library volume differences in the pool made TCR yields vary.

Individual cDNA molecules (in the library) carried attached unique molecular identifiers. TCRdb used MiXCR to reprocess the RACE reads, holding one entry per CDR3 protein. The sample contains about 92,000 distinct CDR3 sequences, approximately 9.9% of which appear only once. The material sequenced was whole blood, taken in connection with sensitization to the hapten diphenylcyclopropenone (DPC). The rearrangement links TRBV6-2 or TRBV6-3 to TRBJ1-2, with D tentatively TRBD1 (6 bases). The TCR comes from a woman aged 35 to 49 with alopecia areata. Some clones in this sample may be carry-over from other donors' samples. CDR3 sequence (DNA): TGTGCCAGCACCCTGGGACATCGGTATGGCTACACCTTC. Its protein is CASTLGHRYGYTF.